This TCR beta chain was recorded in a study of blood T cell repertoires in COVID-19. The data were produced by immunoSEQ multiplex PCR, yet TCRdb's version contains in-frame clones alone and is incomplete. The sample comprises 130,000 to 150,000 clones, 75% to 90% of which are singletons, and about 1.7% rests with the top ten. This clone was counted only a few times. V dropped 1 base and J dropped 12; count of bases not matched to a gene: 14. This CDR3 is 16 amino acids long. Germline CDR1 and CDR2: SGHRS and YFSETQ. This chain connects TRBV5-1 to TRBJ2-1, with 9 bases that match TRBD1. The receptor was isolated from a woman aged 45-65 years with acute or convalescent COVID-19. Source material: peripheral blood. The CDR3 here is CASSLSRQTGGRVQFF. The CDR3, as DNA: TGCGCCAGCAGCTTGTCCCGTCAGACAGGGGGGCGTGTGCAGTTCTTC.